This is a list of T cell receptor beta chains from one sample in a study of early T cells in non-severe SARS-CoV-2 infection. TCRdb re-called the 5' RACE reads with MiXCR, one entry per CDR3 protein. The sample has about 48,000 distinct CDR3 sequences, roughly 5.3% seen once. Input material: whole blood. The receptors were sampled from an adult who was a healthcare worker with PCR-confirmed SARS-CoV-2 infection or an uninfected control (not recorded which). The CDR3 runs from the conserved cysteine through the conserved F or W. The D gene is left open where the match is weak. Clone size is shown for a subset of rows, as once, few, many or a class of expanded clone.

j_call clone_size d_call v_call cdr3_aa cdr3_nt
TRBJ2-7 few TRBD2 TRBV11-1 CASSSGLPGGPYEQYF TGTGCCAGCAGCTCGGGACTACCCGGGGGTCCTTACGAGCAGTACTTC
TRBJ2-2 many TRBD2 TRBV20-1 CSAVGGGATGELFF TGCAGTGCCGTGGGGGGAGGGGCAACCGGGGAGCTGTTTTTT
TRBJ1-1 many . TRBV6-6 CASSQQAVGTEAFF TGTGCCAGCAGCCAACAAGCGGTCGGCACTGAAGCTTTCTTT
TRBJ1-6 many TRBD1 TRBV20-1 CSAPVSEGARSPLHF TGCAGTGCTCCAGTTTCCGAGGGGGCACGATCACCCCTCCACTTT
TRBJ1-5 many TRBD1 TRBV5-1 CASSLEGDSHQPQHF TGCGCCAGCAGCTTGGAGGGGGACAGTCACCAGCCCCAGCATTTT
TRBJ2-3 many TRBD1 TRBV7-9 CASSSTGGSTDTQYF TGTGCCAGCAGCTCGACAGGGGGTTCTACGGATACGCAGTATTTT
TRBJ1-5 . . TRBV19 CASTQDRNQPQHF TGTGCCAGTACACAGGACCGCAATCAGCCCCAGCATTTT
TRBJ2-3 few TRBD2 TRBV4-3 CASSPSAGVSTDTQYF TGCGCCAGCAGCCCCTCGGCGGGGGTTAGCACAGATACGCAGTATTTT
TRBJ2-2 . . TRBV30 CAWSVSGELFF TGTGCCTGGAGTGTCTCCGGGGAGCTGTTTTTT
TRBJ2-5 many . TRBV29-1 CSVEDGGETQYF TGCAGCGTTGAAGATGGGGGTGAGACCCAGTACTTC
TRBJ2-7 few TRBD2 TRBV27 CASSATSGRSYEQYF TGTGCCAGCAGTGCGACTAGCGGGCGATCCTACGAGCAGTACTTC
TRBJ2-7 few . TRBV20-1 CSASDDRIAAEYF TGCAGTGCTAGTGATGACAGAATAGCCGCCGAGTACTTC
TRBJ2-1 many TRBD2 TRBV11-2 CASSLVSSGGYNEQFF TGTGCCAGCAGCTTAGTCTCCAGCGGGGGATACAATGAGCAGTTCTTC
TRBJ2-7 . . TRBV5-1 CASSLAGDTSSYEQYF TGCGCCAGCAGCCTGGCCGGAGACACGAGCTCCTACGAGCAGTACTTC
TRBJ2-3 few . TRBV28 CASSLLTDTQYF TGTGCCAGCAGTTTATTGACAGATACGCAGTATTTT
TRBJ1-1 . . TRBV7-9 CASSLNREAFF TGTGCCAGCAGCTTAAACAGGGAAGCTTTCTTT
TRBJ2-3 many . TRBV19 CASSTASYRTDTQYF TGTGCCAGTAGTACTGCTAGCTACCGCACAGATACGCAGTATTTT
TRBJ2-6 . TRBD1 TRBV5-6 CASREDRRFSGANVLTF TGTGCCAGCAGGGAGGACAGGAGATTCTCTGGGGCCAACGTCCTGACTTTC
TRBJ1-6 many . TRBV28 CASRAGTASSSPLHF TGTGCCAGCAGGGCCGGGACGGCGTCTAGTTCACCCCTCCACTTT
TRBJ2-5 few . TRBV27 CASSLSGGKWEETQYF TGTGCCAGCAGTTTAAGTGGGGGCAAGTGGGAAGAGACCCAGTACTTC
TRBJ2-1 many TRBD1 TRBV28 CASSPTGGGRQRYNEQFF TGTGCCAGCAGTCCCACAGGGGGCGGTCGGCAGCGGTACAATGAGCAGTTCTTC
TRBJ2-1 few TRBD1 TRBV5-4 CASSLRGTGSNEQFF TGTGCCAGCAGCTTGCGCGGGACAGGAAGCAATGAGCAGTTCTTC
TRBJ1-2 many . TRBV5-1 CASSLVEGSFNYGYTF TGCGCCAGCAGCTTGGTGGAGGGGTCCTTTAACTATGGCTACACCTTC
TRBJ1-1 many . TRBV7-6 CASSRAGNTEAFF TGTGCCAGCAGCAGGGCCGGGAACACTGAAGCTTTCTTT
TRBJ2-2 many . TRBV6-5 CASSYSVLVGELFF TGTGCCAGCAGTTACTCTGTACTTGTCGGGGAGCTGTTTTTT
TRBJ1-6 many . TRBV15 CATSSKQDLLLIHF TGTGCCACCAGCAGCAAACAGGACCTGCTCTTAATCCACTTT
TRBJ2-5 . TRBD2 TRBV12-3/TRBV12-4 CASGPSGIGETQYF TGTGCCAGCGGCCCTAGCGGGATAGGGGAGACCCAGTACTTC
TRBJ1-2 many TRBD1 TRBV29-1 CSAPGQGAAGYTF TGCAGCGCACCGGGACAGGGGGCTGCGGGCTACACCTTC
TRBJ2-5 . TRBD1 TRBV20-1 CSVPPDRGETQYF TGCAGTGTCCCACCCGACAGGGGAGAGACCCAGTACTTC
TRBJ2-7 . . TRBV4-2 CASSQRSRSPPYEQYF TGTGCCAGCAGCCAAAGATCCAGGAGCCCCCCCTACGAGCAGTACTTC
TRBJ1-1 . . TRBV7-9 CASSLARGSEAFF TGTGCCAGCAGCTTAGCCCGGGGGAGTGAAGCTTTCTTT
TRBJ2-7 few TRBD2 TRBV4-2 CASSPGEGAPSYEQYF TGTGCCAGCAGTCCGGGGGAGGGTGCCCCCTCCTACGAGCAGTACTTC
TRBJ2-5 . . TRBV30 CAWSPIWLPQETQYF TGTGCCTGGAGCCCAATTTGGCTCCCTCAAGAGACCCAGTACTTC
TRBJ1-6 many . TRBV27 CASSLSTRFAPESLHF TGTGCCAGCAGTTTATCGACGAGGTTCGCTCCGGAGTCCCTCCACTTT
TRBJ2-3 many TRBD1 TRBV20-1 CSARGFPGQGITDTQYF TGCAGTGCTAGAGGTTTCCCCGGACAGGGGATCACAGATACGCAGTATTTT
TRBJ2-4 . TRBD1 TRBV6-2/TRBV6-3 CASSHRGQGLNIQYF TGTGCCAGCAGTCACCGGGGACAGGGACTAAACATTCAGTACTTC
TRBJ1-1 many . TRBV18 CASSPQGGTEAFF TGTGCCAGCTCACCACAGGGAGGGACTGAAGCTTTCTTT
TRBJ1-2 medium-sized TRBD1 TRBV20-1 CSASGQGESLIYGYTF TGCAGTGCTAGCGGACAGGGGGAAAGCCTTATTTATGGCTACACCTTC
TRBJ2-1 many TRBD2 TRBV7-2 CASSLLAVYNEQFF TGTGCCAGCAGCCTACTAGCGGTATACAATGAGCAGTTCTTC
TRBJ1-1 many . TRBV5-1 CASSRDGPMNTEAFF TGCGCCAGCAGCCGGGACGGACCGATGAACACTGAAGCTTTCTTT
TRBJ2-3 many TRBD2 TRBV5-1 CASSPGGSTDTQYF TGCGCCAGCAGCCCGGGGGGGAGCACAGATACGCAGTATTTT
TRBJ1-5 many . TRBV20-1 CSAVSGDQPQHF TGCAGTGCCGTATCCGGGGATCAGCCCCAGCATTTT